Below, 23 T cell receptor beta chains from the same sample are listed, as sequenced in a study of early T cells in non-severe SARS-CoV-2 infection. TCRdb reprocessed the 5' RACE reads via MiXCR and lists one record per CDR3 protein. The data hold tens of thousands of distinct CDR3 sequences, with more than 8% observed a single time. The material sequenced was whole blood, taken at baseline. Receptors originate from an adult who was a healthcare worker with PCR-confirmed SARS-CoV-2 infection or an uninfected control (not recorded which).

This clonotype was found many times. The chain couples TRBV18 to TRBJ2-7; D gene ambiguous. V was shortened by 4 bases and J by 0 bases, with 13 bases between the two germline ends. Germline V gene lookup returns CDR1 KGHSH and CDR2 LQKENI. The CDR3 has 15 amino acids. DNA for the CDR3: TGTGCCAGCTCACTACGGACGGCCGACTCCTACGAGCAGTACTTC. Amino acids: CASSLRTADSYEQYF. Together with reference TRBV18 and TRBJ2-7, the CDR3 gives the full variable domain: NAGVMQNPRHLVRRRGQEARLRCSPMKGHSHVYWYRQLPEEGLKFMVYLQKENIIDESGMPKERFSAEFPKEGPSILRIQQVVRGDSAAYFCASSLRTADSYEQYFGPGTRLTVT.

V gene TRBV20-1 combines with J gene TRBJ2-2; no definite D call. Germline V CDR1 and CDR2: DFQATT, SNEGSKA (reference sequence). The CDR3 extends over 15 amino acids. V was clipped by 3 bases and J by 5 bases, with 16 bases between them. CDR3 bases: TGCAGTGCTAGTTGGGGTGGTACAAGGACCGGGGAGCTGTTTTTT. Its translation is CSASWGGTRTGELFF.

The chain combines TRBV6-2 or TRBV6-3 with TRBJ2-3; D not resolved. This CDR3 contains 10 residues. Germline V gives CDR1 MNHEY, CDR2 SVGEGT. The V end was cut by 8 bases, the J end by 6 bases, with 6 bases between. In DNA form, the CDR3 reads TGTGCCAGCTCCCGTGATACGCAGTATTTT. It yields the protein CASSRDTQYF.

CDR3 in amino acids: CASSGGAETQYF. The CDR3 nucleotides read TGTGCCAGCAGTGGGGGAGCTGAGACCCAGTACTTC. The chain uses TRBV6-2 or TRBV6-3 and TRBJ2-5; the D gene could be TRBD1 or TRBD2 (5 bases each). This CDR3 has 12 residues. Trimming took off 5 bases at V and 5 bases at J, with 9 bases between the two ends. The V gene's germline CDR1 is MNHEY and CDR2 SVGEGT.

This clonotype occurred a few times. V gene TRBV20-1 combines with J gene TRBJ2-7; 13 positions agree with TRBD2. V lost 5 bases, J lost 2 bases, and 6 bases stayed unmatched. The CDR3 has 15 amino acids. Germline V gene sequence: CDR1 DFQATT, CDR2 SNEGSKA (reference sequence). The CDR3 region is CSAGLAGDGTYEQYF. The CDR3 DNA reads TGCAGTGCTGGACTAGCGGGAGACGGTACCTACGAGCAGTACTTC.

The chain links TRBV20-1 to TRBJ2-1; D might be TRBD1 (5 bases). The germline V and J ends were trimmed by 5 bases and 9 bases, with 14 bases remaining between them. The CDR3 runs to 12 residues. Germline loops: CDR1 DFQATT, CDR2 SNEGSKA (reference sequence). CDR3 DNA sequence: TGCAGTGCTCGACTCGCCCAGGGTGAGCAGTTCTTC. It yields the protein CSARLAQGEQFF.

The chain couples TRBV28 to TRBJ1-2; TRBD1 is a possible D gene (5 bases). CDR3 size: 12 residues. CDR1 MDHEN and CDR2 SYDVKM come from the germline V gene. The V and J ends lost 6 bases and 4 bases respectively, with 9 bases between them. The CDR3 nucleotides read TGTGCCAGCAGCCAAGGGGCCTATGGCTACACCTTC. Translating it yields CASSQGAYGYTF.

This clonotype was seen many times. CDR3 protein: CASSLRTGLFGGRGPETQYF. In DNA form, the CDR3 reads TGTGCCAGCAGCTTGCGGACAGGTTTGTTCGGCGGGAGAGGGCCGGAGACCCAGTACTTC. The rearrangement links TRBV12-3 or TRBV12-4 to TRBJ2-5; D may correspond to TRBD1 or TRBD2 (7 bases each). This CDR3 has 20 amino acids. V was trimmed by 6 bases and J by 5 bases, leaving 34 bases between them.

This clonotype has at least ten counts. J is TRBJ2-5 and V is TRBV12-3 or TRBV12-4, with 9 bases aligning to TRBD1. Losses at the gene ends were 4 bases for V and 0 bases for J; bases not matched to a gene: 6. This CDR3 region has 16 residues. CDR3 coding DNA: TGTGCCAGCAGTTCCCGGGACAGGGTGTACCAAGAGACCCAGTACTTC. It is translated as CASSSRDRVYQETQYF.

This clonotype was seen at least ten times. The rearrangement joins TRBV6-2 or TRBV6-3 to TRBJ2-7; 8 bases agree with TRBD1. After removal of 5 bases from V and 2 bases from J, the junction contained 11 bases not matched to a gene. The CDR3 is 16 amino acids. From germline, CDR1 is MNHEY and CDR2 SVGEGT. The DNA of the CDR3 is TGTGCCAGCAGTGGGACAGGCGGTGAAGTCGCCTACGAGCAGTACTTC. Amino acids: CASSGTGGEVAYEQYF.

CDR3 in amino acids: CSASPAGGSLAKNIQYF. The CDR3 nucleotides read TGCAGTGCTAGTCCAGCGGGAGGCTCTCTAGCCAAAAACATTCAGTACTTC. This chain links TRBV20-1 with TRBJ2-4, with 9 positions matching TRBD2. After removal of 3 bases from V and 0 bases from J, the junction contained 9 bases not matched to a gene. This CDR3 spans 17 amino acids. Looked up from germline, CDR1 is DFQATT and CDR2 is SNEGSKA (reference sequence).

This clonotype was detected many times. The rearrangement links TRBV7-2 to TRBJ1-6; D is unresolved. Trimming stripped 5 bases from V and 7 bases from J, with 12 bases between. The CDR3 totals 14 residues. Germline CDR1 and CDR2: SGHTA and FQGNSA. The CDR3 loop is CASSQRPGNSPLHF. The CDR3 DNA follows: TGTGCCAGCAGCCAAAGGCCAGGCAATTCACCCCTCCACTTT. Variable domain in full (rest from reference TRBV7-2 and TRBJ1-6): GAGVSQSPSNKVTEKGKDVELRCDPISGHTALYWYRQSLGQGLEFLIYFQGNSAPDKSGLPSDRFSAERTGGSVSTLTIQRTQQEDSAVYLCASSQRPGNSPLHFGNGTRLTVT.

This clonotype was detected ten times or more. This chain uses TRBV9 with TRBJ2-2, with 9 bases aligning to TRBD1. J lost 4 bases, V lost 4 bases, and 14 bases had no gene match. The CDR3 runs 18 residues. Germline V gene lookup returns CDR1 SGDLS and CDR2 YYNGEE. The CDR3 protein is CASSKWPDRGLGTGELFF. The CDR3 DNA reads TGTGCCAGCAGCAAATGGCCGGACAGGGGACTGGGCACCGGGGAGCTGTTTTTT.

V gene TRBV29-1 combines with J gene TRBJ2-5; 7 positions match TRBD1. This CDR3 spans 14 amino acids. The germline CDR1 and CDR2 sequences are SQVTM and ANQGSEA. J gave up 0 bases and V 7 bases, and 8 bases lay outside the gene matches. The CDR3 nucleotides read TGCAGCGCTACAGGGGCCGGGAACCAAGAGACCCAGTACTTC. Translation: CSATGAGNQETQYF.

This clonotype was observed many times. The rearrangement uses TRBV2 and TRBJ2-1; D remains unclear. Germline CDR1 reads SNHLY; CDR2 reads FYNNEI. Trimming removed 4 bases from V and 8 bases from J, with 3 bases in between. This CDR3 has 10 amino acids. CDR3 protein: CASSGHEQFF. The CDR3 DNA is TGTGCCAGCAGTGGCCATGAGCAGTTCTTC.

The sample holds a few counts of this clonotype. CDR3 residues: CASSYASYNEQFF. DNA of the CDR3: TGTGCCAGCAGTTACGCCTCCTACAATGAGCAGTTCTTC. The chain joins TRBV6-2 or TRBV6-3 to TRBJ2-1; D not resolved. The germline V and J ends were trimmed by 2 bases and 0 bases, with 2 bases remaining between them. The CDR3 is made up of 13 amino acids. Germline V CDR1 and CDR2: MNHEY, SVGEGT.

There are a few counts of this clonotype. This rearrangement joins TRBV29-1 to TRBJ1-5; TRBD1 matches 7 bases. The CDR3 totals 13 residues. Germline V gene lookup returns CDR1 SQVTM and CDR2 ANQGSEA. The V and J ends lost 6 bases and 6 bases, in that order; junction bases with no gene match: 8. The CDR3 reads CSVATAGGQPQHF. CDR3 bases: TGCAGCGTCGCCACGGCAGGGGGTCAGCCCCAGCATTTT.

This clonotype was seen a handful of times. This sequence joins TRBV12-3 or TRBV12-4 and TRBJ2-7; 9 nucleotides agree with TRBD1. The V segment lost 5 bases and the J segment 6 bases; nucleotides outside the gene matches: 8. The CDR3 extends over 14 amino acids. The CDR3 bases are TGTGCCAGCAGTCCCGGGACAGGGACTGTCGAGCAGTACTTC. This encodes CASSPGTGTVEQYF.

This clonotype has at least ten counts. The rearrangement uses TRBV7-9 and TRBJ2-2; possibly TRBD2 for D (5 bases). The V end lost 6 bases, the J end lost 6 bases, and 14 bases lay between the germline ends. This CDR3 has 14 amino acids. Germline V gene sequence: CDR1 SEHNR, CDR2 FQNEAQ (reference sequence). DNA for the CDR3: TGTGCCAGCAGGGAAAAAGGCGGGCCCGGGGAGCTGTTTTTT. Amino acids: CASREKGGPGELFF.

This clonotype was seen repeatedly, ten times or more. This chain's CDR3 is CASSETSGSSYEQYF. DNA of the CDR3: TGTGCCAGCAGTGAAACTAGCGGGAGCTCCTACGAGCAGTACTTC. The V call is TRBV28, the J call TRBJ2-7, with 11 nucleotides matching TRBD2. With V trimmed by 5 bases and J by 0 bases, 3 bases remained unmatched. Germline CDR1 MDHEN, CDR2 SYDVKM. There are 15 residues in the CDR3.

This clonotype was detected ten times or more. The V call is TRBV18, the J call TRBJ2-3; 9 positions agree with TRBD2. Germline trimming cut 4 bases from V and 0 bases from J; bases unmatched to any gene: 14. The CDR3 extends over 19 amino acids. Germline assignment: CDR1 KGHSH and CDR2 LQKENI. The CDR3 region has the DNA TGTGCCAGCTCACTGACCACCTCCGGGACTAGCCTTAGCACAGATACGCAGTATTTT. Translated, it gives CASSLTTSGTSLSTDTQYF. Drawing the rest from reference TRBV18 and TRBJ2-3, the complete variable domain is NAGVMQNPRHLVRRRGQEARLRCSPMKGHSHVYWYRQLPEEGLKFMVYLQKENIIDESGMPKERFSAEFPKEGPSILRIQQVVRGDSAAYFCASSLTTSGTSLSTDTQYFGPGTRLTVL.

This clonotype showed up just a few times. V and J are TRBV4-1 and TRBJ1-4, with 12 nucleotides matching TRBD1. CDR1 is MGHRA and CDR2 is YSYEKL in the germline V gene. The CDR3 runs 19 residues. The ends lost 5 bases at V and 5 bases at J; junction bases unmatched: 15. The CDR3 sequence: CASSSRAGQGAGGNEKLFF. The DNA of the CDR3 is TGCGCCAGCAGCTCCCGAGCGGGACAGGGGGCAGGGGGGAATGAAAAACTGTTTTTT.

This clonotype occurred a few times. This chain's CDR3 is CASRPTGTSNQPQHF. The DNA for the CDR3 is TGTGCCAGCAGGCCCACAGGGACCAGCAATCAGCCCCAGCATTTT. J is TRBJ1-5 and V is TRBV28; maybe TRBD1 (6 bases). This CDR3 comprises 15 residues. V was shortened by 6 bases and J by 1 base, with 13 bases between the two germline ends. Germline values: CDR1 MDHEN, CDR2 SYDVKM.